This T cell receptor (beta chain) was found in a study of T cells in Graves' hyperthyroidism and ophthalmopathy. Regions amplified from RNA transcripts were the TCR beta CDR3 regions. The TCR CDR3 first-round RT-PCR relied on the HTBI primer set. TCRdb fed the multiplex PCR reads into MiXCR, producing one record per CDR3 protein. The sample has around 400,000 distinct CDR3 sequences, around 25% seen once. Hyperthyroidism had been newly diagnosed in patients aged 18 to 65, and its duration was under 2 months. This CDR3 is built from 15 residues. The V end lost 2 bases, the J end lost 0 bases, and 8 bases lay between the germline ends.

The receptor comes from a man over 45 with Graves' hyperthyroidism. The chain joins TRBV12-3 or TRBV12-4 to TRBJ2-1, with a possible D match to TRBD2 (6 bases). The sample comprised blood. For the CDR3, the DNA is TGTGCCAGCAGTTTAACTAGCCTCTCCTACAATGAGCAGTTCTTC. Residues: CASSLTSLSYNEQFF.